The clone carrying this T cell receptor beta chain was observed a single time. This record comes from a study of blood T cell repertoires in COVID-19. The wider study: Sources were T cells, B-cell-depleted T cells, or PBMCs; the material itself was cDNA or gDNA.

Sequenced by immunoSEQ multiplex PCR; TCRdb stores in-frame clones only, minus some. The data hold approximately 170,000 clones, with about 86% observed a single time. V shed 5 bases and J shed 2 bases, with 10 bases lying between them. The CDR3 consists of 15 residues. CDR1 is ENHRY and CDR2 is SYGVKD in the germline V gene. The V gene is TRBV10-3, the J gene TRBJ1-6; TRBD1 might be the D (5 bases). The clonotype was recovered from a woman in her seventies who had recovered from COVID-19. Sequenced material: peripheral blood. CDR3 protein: CAISLRQTYNSPLHF. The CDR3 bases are TGTGCCATCAGTCTCAGACAGACCTATAATTCACCCCTCCACTTT.